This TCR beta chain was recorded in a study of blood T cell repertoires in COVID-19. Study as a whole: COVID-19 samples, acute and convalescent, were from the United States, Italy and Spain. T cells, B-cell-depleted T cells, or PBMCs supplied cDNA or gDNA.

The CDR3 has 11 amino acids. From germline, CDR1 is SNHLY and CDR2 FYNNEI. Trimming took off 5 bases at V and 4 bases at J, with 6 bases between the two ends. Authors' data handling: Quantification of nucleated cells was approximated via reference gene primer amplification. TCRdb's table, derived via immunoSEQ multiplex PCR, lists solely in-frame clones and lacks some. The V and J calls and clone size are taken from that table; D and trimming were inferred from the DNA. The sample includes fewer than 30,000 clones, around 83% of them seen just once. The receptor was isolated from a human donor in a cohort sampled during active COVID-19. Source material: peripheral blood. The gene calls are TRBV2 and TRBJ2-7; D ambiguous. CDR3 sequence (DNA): TGTGCCAGCAGTCCCGTTTACGAGCAGTACTTC. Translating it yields CASSPVYEQYF.